The 27 T cell receptor beta chains presented below share a single source sample, sequenced in a study of cytomegalovirus exposure and HLA in healthy donors. PCR amplification relied on 60 Vbeta primers (plus 13 Jbeta primers). Method: immunoSEQ multiplex PCR; TCRdb's copy keeps in-frame clones and lacks some. This table holds around 120,000 clones, 76% found once. The sequenced sample consisted of PBMCs. The origin of the receptors is a man aged 50 to 59 in good health and CMV-seropositive.

The genes are TRBV6-6 and TRBJ1-3; perhaps TRBD1 as D (6 bases). The germline V gene has CDR1 MNHNY and CDR2 SVGAGI (reference sequence). Trimming stripped 0 bases from V and 1 base from J, with 10 bases between. The CDR3 has 16 residues. CDR3 coding DNA: TGTGCCAGCAGTTACTCGGGACATTCATCTGGAAACACCATATATTTT. As protein: CASSYSGHSSGNTIYF.

V gene TRBV5-1 combines with J gene TRBJ2-5, with D tentatively TRBD2 (6 bases). Germline lookup yields CDR1 SGHRS and CDR2 YFSETQ. The V and J ends lost 4 bases and 11 bases respectively, with 18 bases between them. This CDR3 is 13 amino acids long. This chain's CDR3 is CASSQLAPGEQYF. The DNA of the CDR3 is TGCGCCAGCAGCCAACTGGCCCCGGGGGAGCAGTACTTC.

The chain employs TRBV5-6 and TRBJ2-3, with D perhaps matching TRBD2 (5 bases). Germline assignment: CDR1 SGHDT and CDR2 YYEEEE. With 7 bases removed from V and 5 bases from J, the gap between germline ends came to 11 bases. The CDR3 consists of 12 residues. The CDR3 is CASGLLGDTQYF. In DNA form, the CDR3 reads TGTGCCAGCGGACTCTTGGGAGATACGCAGTATTTT.

The rearrangement joins TRBV27 to TRBJ1-4; D unresolved. Between the trimmed V and J ends, which lost 5 bases and 5 bases, there was a span of 18 bases. CDR1 and CDR2 (germline): MNHEY, SMNVEV (reference sequence). The CDR3 runs to 16 residues. The CDR3 coding sequence is TGTGCCAGCAGTGTCGTCGGTGAGGGTGAGAATGAAAAACTGTTTTTT. Translated: CASSVVGEGENEKLFF.

Comment on this clone: An end of the junction does not agree with germline; a read error may underlie this. V usage is TRBV4-3 and J usage is TRBJ1-2; D perhaps matches TRBD1 (6 bases). CDR3 length: 11 residues. Germline-derived CDR1 and CDR2 are LGHNA and YSLEER. CDR3 amino acids: CTSRNREYYTF. The CDR3 bases are TGCACCAGCAGGAACAGGGAATACTACACCTTC.

This clone came up once. The V gene is TRBV4-3, the J gene TRBJ1-1; D not certain. This CDR3 has 14 residues. Germline lookup yields CDR1 LGHNA and CDR2 YSLEER. V shed 4 bases and J shed 1 base, with 10 bases lying between them. The CDR3 is CASSLGGWNTEAFF. In nucleotides, the CDR3 is TGCGCCAGCAGCCTGGGAGGGTGGAACACTGAAGCTTTCTTT.

The CDR3 DNA sequence: TGCGCCAGCAGCCAAGTAGGGCAGGGTGTAGAGACCCAGTACTTC. It codes for CASSQVGQGVETQYF. The chain employs TRBV4-1 and TRBJ2-5, with a weak D call TRBD1 (5 bases). The CDR3 spans 15 residues. Germline V gives CDR1 MGHRA, CDR2 YSYEKL. Trimming took 1 base from V and 4 from J, leaving 13 bases between them.

The chain recombines TRBV18 with TRBJ2-7; tentatively, D is TRBD1 (7 bases). The CDR3 has 14 residues. Germline CDR1 reads KGHSH; CDR2 reads LQKENI. Trimming removed 6 bases at V and 5 bases at J, with 17 bases between. The CDR3 loop reads CASSPTGDWNEQYF. In DNA form, the CDR3 reads TGTGCCAGCTCGCCTACAGGGGACTGGAACGAGCAGTACTTC.

The J gene is TRBJ2-2, the V gene TRBV7-7; 10 nucleotides match TRBD1. This CDR3 has 14 residues. V lost 5 bases to trimming and J lost 6 bases; unmatched junction nucleotides: 3. Germline V CDR1 and CDR2: SSHAT, FNYEAQ (reference sequence). The CDR3 region is CASSLDRGAGELFF. Here the CDR3 DNA reads TGTGCCAGCAGCCTGGACAGGGGGGCCGGGGAGCTGTTTTTT.

DNA for the CDR3: TGTGCCAGTAGGGTAGCGGGAAGATACAATGAGCAGTTCTTC. It codes for CASRVAGRYNEQFF. The V and J genes are TRBV19 and TRBJ2-1; 8 nucleotides align to TRBD2. With V trimmed by 6 bases and J by 4 bases, 5 bases remained unmatched. Germline lookup yields CDR1 LNHDA and CDR2 SQIVND (reference sequence). The CDR3 runs to 14 residues.

This clone was observed a handful of times. The genes are TRBV5-6 and TRBJ1-2; D is ambiguous. The V gene lost 0 bases and the J gene lost 4 bases, with 7 bases spanning the gap. CDR3 length: 13 amino acids. Germline loops: CDR1 SGHDT, CDR2 YYEEEE. The CDR3 loop reads CASSLAGSYGYTF. CDR3 DNA sequence: TGTGCCAGCAGCTTGGCGGGGAGCTATGGCTACACCTTC.

This clone was found once. The chain links TRBV6-5 to TRBJ2-7; 8 bases fit TRBD2. Germline V CDR1 and CDR2: MNHEY, SVGAGI. J gave up 4 bases and V 5 bases, and 7 bases lay outside the gene matches. This CDR3 has 14 amino acids. CDR3 in DNA: TGTGCCAGCAGTCCCCAGGGCGGGGGGTACGAGCAGTACTTC. It is translated as CASSPQGGGYEQYF.

The V call is TRBV29-1, the J call TRBJ1-2; possibly TRBD1 for D (5 bases). Trimming pared 4 bases from V and 4 bases from J, leaving 16 bases between. This CDR3 comprises 14 residues. Germline CDR1 and CDR2: SQVTM and ANQGSEA. The CDR3 bases are TGCAGCGTTGTTTTCATGACAGCCCTCTATGGCTACACCTTC. Its protein is CSVVFMTALYGYTF.

This chain links TRBV7-2 with TRBJ2-5, with 7 bases aligning to TRBD2. The germline V gene encodes CDR1 SGHTA and CDR2 FQGNSA. This CDR3 is built from 16 residues. The V gene end was trimmed by 3 bases and the J gene end by 4 bases; junction bases not matched to a gene: 11. CDR3 sequence: CASSLGWGGIRETQYF. CDR3 bases: TGTGCCAGCAGCTTGGGGTGGGGGGGGATCCGAGAGACCCAGTACTTC.

Only a few counts were recorded for this clone. The chain links TRBV5-6 to TRBJ2-2, with TRBD1 matching 7 bases. This CDR3 contains 18 residues. The germline V gene has CDR1 SGHDT and CDR2 YYEEEE. The ends lost 4 bases at V and 1 base at J; junction bases unmatched: 13. Here the CDR3 DNA reads TGTGCCAGCAGCCTGGGGCAGGGGGTTTTCCGGAACACCGGGGAGCTGTTTTTT. It yields the protein CASSLGQGVFRNTGELFF. Full variable domain (rest looked up from reference TRBV5-6 and TRBJ2-2): DAGVTQSPTHLIKTRGQQVTLRCSPKSGHDTVSWYQQALGQGPQFIFQYYEEEERQRGNFPDRFSGHQFPNYSSELNVNALLLGDSALYLCASSLGQGVFRNTGELFFGEGSRLTVL.

For the CDR3, the DNA is TGTGCCAGTACCCTAGGTAGCGGGGGGTGGAATGAGCAGTTCTTC. Translated: CASTLGSGGWNEQFF. The chain links TRBV19 to TRBJ2-1; 10 bases fit TRBD2. V lost 7 bases and J lost 7; bases outside the gene matches: 10. The length of the CDR3 is 15 residues. Per the germline V gene, CDR1 is LNHDA and CDR2 is SQIVND (reference sequence).

CDR3 sequence (DNA): TGCGCCAGCAGCTTATCTGGAGGGAATGAGCAGTTCTTC. As protein: CASSLSGGNEQFF. This sequence joins TRBV5-1 and TRBJ2-1; the D gene is possibly TRBD2 (6 bases). The CDR3 totals 13 residues. Trimming shortened V by 2 bases and J by 7 bases, and 10 bases separated the two germline ends. Germline V gene data show CDR1 as SGHRS and CDR2 as YFSETQ.

The chain has TRBV5-4 and TRBJ1-2, with TRBD1 as a possible D gene (6 bases). The CDR3 consists of 15 residues. CDR1 is SGHNT, CDR2 YYREEE, per germline (reference sequence). Trimming cost V 1 base and J 5 bases, with 15 bases left between them. CDR3 nucleotide sequence: TGTGCCAGCAGCTTGAAAAACAGGGAGGGGTATGGCTACACCTTC. It yields the protein CASSLKNREGYGYTF.

As concerns this clone: One junction end disagrees with the germline gene, perhaps due to a read error. Other DNA sequences from this sample encode an identical CDR3 as well. The rearrangement links TRBV15 to TRBJ1-2; the match to TRBD1 covers 9 bases. CDR3 length equals 15 residues. From germline, CDR1 is LNHNV and CDR2 YYDKDF (reference sequence). DNA for the CDR3: TGTGCCACCAGCAGAGAGGACAGGGGTGACTACGGCTACACCTTC. This sequence encodes CATSREDRGDYGYTF.

Concerning this clone itself: Other DNA variants within this sample encode the same CDR3. The chain links TRBV5-1 to TRBJ2-2, with TRBD2 identical over 14 bases. Per germline, CDR1 SGHRS and CDR2 YFSETQ. The CDR3 runs 17 residues. Trimming removed 4 bases from V and 2 bases from J; junction bases left unmatched: 4. The DNA of the CDR3 is TGCGCCAGCAGCGGGGGACTAGCGGGAGTTAACACCGGGGAGCTGTTTTTT. It yields the protein CASSGGLAGVNTGELFF.

This clone showed up just a few times. This chain uses TRBV4-3 with TRBJ1-6, with TRBD1 as a possible D gene (5 bases). CDR1 is LGHNA and CDR2 is YSLEER in the germline V gene. Trimming pared 0 bases from V and 4 bases from J, leaving 19 bases between. CDR3 length: 19 residues. The CDR3 loop is CASSQDWVTDTKYNSPLHF. In nucleotides, the CDR3 is TGCGCCAGCAGCCAAGATTGGGTGACAGACACAAAGTATAATTCACCCCTCCACTTT.

This chain links TRBV12-5 with TRBJ2-7; 9 bases align to TRBD1. This CDR3 has 14 residues. V gave up 6 bases and J gave up 3 bases; unmatched junction bases: 6. Germline CDR1 reads LGHNT; CDR2 reads FRNRAP. The CDR3 loop is CASGGDRDYYEQYF. The DNA for the CDR3 is TGTGCTAGTGGGGGGGACAGGGACTACTACGAGCAGTACTTC.

This clone was recorded once. V and J are TRBV7-9 and TRBJ1-1; TRBD1 might be the D (6 bases). The V end lost 5 bases, the J end lost 7 bases, and 17 bases lay between the germline ends. CDR1 and CDR2 from the germline V gene are SEHNR and FQNEAQ (reference sequence). CDR3 length: 14 residues. The CDR3 loop reads CASSPEGGGFEAFF. The DNA of the CDR3 is TGTGCCAGCAGCCCAGAAGGGGGGGGGTTTGAAGCTTTCTTT.

The genes are TRBV15 and TRBJ1-2; 7 bases align to TRBD1. Germline V gene sequence: CDR1 LNHNV, CDR2 YYDKDF (reference sequence). The junction had 5 bases not matched to a gene; V was cut back by 1 base and J by 3 bases. The CDR3 contains 15 residues. CDR3 coding DNA: TGTGCCACCAGCAGAGTGGGCAGGGGGGACTATGGCTACACCTTC. Protein product: CATSRVGRGDYGYTF.

V usage is TRBV15 and J usage is TRBJ2-1, with a possible D match to TRBD2 (7 bases). CDR1 LNHNV and CDR2 YYDKDF come from the germline V gene (reference sequence). The CDR3 sequence is 14 residues long. V was shortened by 3 bases and J by 7 bases, with 13 bases between the two germline ends. The chain's CDR3 is CATSRGGAQNEQFF. CDR3 in DNA: TGTGCCACCAGCAGGGGGGGGGCTCAAAATGAGCAGTTCTTC.

This chain joins TRBV5-5 and TRBJ2-5; D may be TRBD1 (5 bases). The J call may be incorrect, as the DNA end agrees better with TRBJ2-7. The CDR3 is made up of 14 amino acids. The germline V gene encodes CDR1 SGHKS and CDR2 YYEKEE (reference sequence). The CDR3 DNA reads as TGTGCCAGCAGCTTAAGCAGGGTTATATACGAGCAGTACTTC. As protein: CASSLSRVIYEQYF.

The chain couples TRBV2 to TRBJ1-6; the D gene is possibly TRBD1 (6 bases). V gave up 7 bases and J gave up 11 bases, with 15 bases separating them. Germline CDR1 and CDR2: SNHLY and FYNNEI. This CDR3 is built from 13 residues. CDR3 nucleotides: TGTGCCAGCAAGGGACACGGTCATCCACCCCTCCACTTT. It yields the protein CASKGHGHPPLHF.